This T cell receptor beta chain is from a study of regulatory T cells in long-lasting Graves disease. Construction of the TCR beta libraries employed iRepertoire HTBI primers in conjunction with Arm-PCR of CDR3 regions. A single record per CDR3 protein comes from TCRdb applying MiXCR to the multiplex PCR reads. The sample lists more than 400,000 distinct CDR3 sequences, 15% to 20% occurring once. Specified time point: newly diagnosed GD, antithyroid drugs for less than 3 months. The TCR library was made from RNA extracted from PBMCs. The V segment lost 0 bases and the J segment 0 bases; nucleotides outside the gene matches: 7. The CDR3 extends over 17 amino acids. Per germline, CDR1 MNHEY and CDR2 SVGAGI. These data are also associated with another study on T cells in Graves' hyperthyroidism and ophthalmopathy. This second study says: Peripheral blood also featured most of the thyroid clonotypes expanded above 0.001.

This TCR was recovered from a man aged 35 to 55 with Graves disease. The sample here was peripheral blood mononuclear cells (PBMCs), taken at new diagnosis, from a patient treated with antithyroid drugs. V and J are TRBV6-5 and TRBJ1-1; 7 bases line up with TRBD1. The CDR3 region has the DNA TGTGCCAGCAGTTACTCGGCTACGGGACAGTTGAACACTGAAGCTTTCTTT. This gives the protein CASSYSATGQLNTEAFF.